A single sample gave rise to the 22 T cell receptor beta chains below, sequenced in a study of OX40 agonist ivuxolimab in advanced cancers. Method: immunoSEQ multiplex PCR; TCRdb's copy keeps in-frame clones and lacks some. The table shows 50,000 or so clones, with around 85% occurring only once. Sequenced material: CD4+ or CD8+ T cells sorted from blood, taken in a trial of the OX40 agonist ivuxolimab. Every receptor here comes from an adult with an advanced solid tumor such as melanoma, head and neck, liver or kidney cancer.

The CDR3 DNA reads TGTGCCAGCAGCGTAGAAGGAGTCCCGGGGACTGAAGCTTTCTTT. Translation gives CASSVEGVPGTEAFF. The chain couples TRBV9 to TRBJ1-1; D gene ambiguous. CDR1 and CDR2 from the germline V gene are SGDLS and YYNGEE. V shed 0 bases and J shed 5 bases, with 14 bases lying between them. The CDR3 loop spans 15 amino acids.

The chain employs TRBV28 and TRBJ2-7; 7 nucleotides line up with TRBD1. Germline CDR1 and CDR2: MDHEN and SYDVKM. CDR3 size: 13 residues. With V trimmed by 5 bases and J by 4 bases, 5 bases remained unmatched. The CDR3 nucleotides are TGTGCCAGCAGTGAGGGGACAGTATACGAGCAGTACTTC. Amino acid sequence: CASSEGTVYEQYF.

This sequence joins TRBV4-2 and TRBJ2-2, with D uncertain. CDR1 and CDR2 (germline): LGHNA, YNFKEQ. This CDR3 has 16 amino acids. Trimming pared 1 base from V and 4 bases from J, leaving 13 bases between. The CDR3 protein is CASSQGVLAGTGELFF. CDR3 in DNA: TGTGCCAGCAGCCAAGGAGTTCTGGCTGGCACCGGGGAGCTGTTTTTT.

The rearrangement joins TRBV28 to TRBJ2-7, with 8 bases identical to TRBD2. The CDR3 is 16 amino acids. The germline gives CDR1 MDHEN, CDR2 SYDVKM. With V trimmed by 4 bases and J by 0 bases, 8 bases remained unmatched. The CDR3 sequence is CASSYRSGSLSYEQYF. CDR3 sequence (DNA): TGTGCCAGCAGTTACAGGAGCGGGAGCCTCTCCTACGAGCAGTACTTC.

The chain employs TRBV30 and TRBJ2-7; 7 bases map to TRBD2. The CDR3 has 14 residues. Trimming at V came to 0 bases and at J to 3 bases, leaving 5 bases not matched to a gene. Germline CDR1 GTSNPN, CDR2 SVGIG (reference sequence). Here the CDR3 DNA reads TGTGCCTGGAGTGTAGGGACTACTAACTACGAGCAGTACTTC. This codes for CAWSVGTTNYEQYF.

The gene calls are TRBV21-1 and TRBJ2-5. The J call is doubtful: the DNA matches TRBJ2-7 better. TRBV21-1 is a listed pseudogene. The length of the CDR3 is 16 residues. This CDR3 reads CASSKVGYRVDYEQYF. The DNA of the CDR3 is TGTGCCAGCAGCAAAGTGGGGTACAGGGTGGACTACGAGCAGTACTTC.

The chain carries TRBV30 and TRBJ1-2; tentative D call: TRBD1 (5 bases). The germline V gene has CDR1 GTSNPN and CDR2 SVGIG (reference sequence). This CDR3 has 12 residues. The V end lost 2 bases, the J end lost 6 bases, and 10 bases lay between the germline ends. The CDR3, as DNA: TGTGCCTGGAGTCCCGGGACGAATGGCTACACCTTC. It codes for CAWSPGTNGYTF.

The rearrangement uses TRBV6-6 and TRBJ1-5; tentative D call: TRBD1 (6 bases). The CDR3 is 16 amino acids. V shed 10 bases and J shed 3 bases, with 22 bases lying between them. Germline CDR1 and CDR2: MNHNY and SVGAGI (reference sequence). The CDR3 sequence is CATRSTITGINQPQHF. CDR3 bases: TGTGCCACCAGGTCCACAATCACAGGGATCAATCAGCCCCAGCATTTT.

This chain joins TRBV19 and TRBJ1-4, with 9 bases matching TRBD1. The CDR3 runs to 15 residues. CDR1 is LNHDA and CDR2 is SQIVND in the germline V gene (reference sequence). The trim removed 6 bases at V and 13 bases at J, leaving 15 bases unmatched. The CDR3 sequence: CASSPGTGILAVLFF. The CDR3 coding sequence is TGTGCCAGTAGCCCCGGGACAGGGATTTTGGCGGTACTGTTTTTT.

This chain's CDR3 is CASSSAGPAYEQYF. In DNA, the CDR3 is TGTGCCAGCAGCTCAGCGGGCCCCGCCTACGAGCAGTACTTC. The rearrangement joins TRBV7-6 to TRBJ2-7; perhaps TRBD2 as D (6 bases). This CDR3 is built from 14 residues. The germline CDR1 and CDR2 sequences are SGHVS and FNYEAQ. With 4 bases removed from V and 2 bases from J, the gap between germline ends came to 12 bases. The complete variable domain, with remaining parts taken from reference TRBV7-6 and TRBJ2-7, reads GAGVSQSPRYKVTKRGQDVALRCDPISGHVSLYWYRQALGQGPEFLTYFNYEAQQDKSGLPNDRFSAERPEGSISTLTIQRTEQRDSAMYRCASSSAGPAYEQYFGPGTRLTVT.

V usage is TRBV28 and J usage is TRBJ2-6, with D possibly TRBD1 on 5 matching bases. The CDR3 contains 17 residues. Germline lookup yields CDR1 MDHEN and CDR2 SYDVKM. Trimming removed 2 bases from V and 4 bases from J, with 15 bases in between. CDR3 sequence reads: CASSLPQGAAGANVLTF. The CDR3 nucleotides are TGTGCCAGCAGTTTACCCCAGGGCGCGGCAGGGGCCAACGTCCTGACTTTC.

V usage is TRBV5-1 and J usage is TRBJ2-1; TRBD2 agrees at 8 bases. The CDR3 loop spans 15 amino acids. Germline V gene sequence: CDR1 SGHRS, CDR2 YFSETQ. The ends lost 4 bases at V and 0 bases at J; junction bases unmatched: 3. CDR3 amino acids: CASSVSGNSYNEQFF. The CDR3 nucleotides are TGCGCCAGCAGCGTTAGCGGGAACTCCTACAATGAGCAGTTCTTC.

This chain uses TRBV6-6 with TRBJ2-1; perhaps TRBD1 as D (5 bases). Deletions cut 8 bases from V and 5 bases from J, with 10 bases between. The CDR3 has 12 residues. Per the germline V gene, CDR1 is MNHNY and CDR2 is SVGAGI (reference sequence). CDR3 DNA: TGTGCCAGCGGTAACAGGAACAATGAGCAGTTCTTC. Protein: CASGNRNNEQFF.

The V gene is TRBV5-1, the J gene TRBJ2-2; 7 bases line up with TRBD1. The CDR3 runs 16 residues. The V segment lost 3 bases and the J segment 1 base; nucleotides outside the gene matches: 6. Germline loops: CDR1 SGHRS, CDR2 YFSETQ. The chain's CDR3 is CASSYRTGVNTGELFF. DNA of the CDR3: TGCGCCAGCAGCTACCGGACAGGAGTGAACACCGGGGAGCTGTTTTTT.

Here the CDR3 DNA reads TGCGCCAGCAGTGGACAGGGTTTGGTCACTGAAGCTTTCTTT. Amino acid sequence: CASSGQGLVTEAFF. The V and J genes are TRBV10-1 and TRBJ1-1, with 7 bases aligning to TRBD1. The ends lost 4 bases at V and 4 bases at J; junction bases unmatched: 6. This CDR3 is 14 amino acids long. Germline V gene lookup returns CDR1 WNHNN and CDR2 SYGVQD (reference sequence).

About this clone itself: Other DNA sequences of this sample code for an identical CDR3. The chain has TRBV18 and TRBJ1-1; D not resolved. Trimming cost V 3 bases and J 0 bases, with 2 bases left between them. This CDR3 is built from 12 residues. The V gene's germline CDR1 is KGHSH and CDR2 LQKENI. DNA for the CDR3: TGTGCCAGCTCACCTTTGAACACTGAAGCTTTCTTT. Encoded protein: CASSPLNTEAFF. Based on the CDR3 plus reference TRBV18 and TRBJ1-1, the full variable domain is NAGVMQNPRHLVRRRGQEARLRCSPMKGHSHVYWYRQLPEEGLKFMVYLQKENIIDESGMPKERFSAEFPKEGPSILRIQQVVRGDSAAYFCASSPLNTEAFFGQGTRLTVV.

The rearrangement uses TRBV7-3 and TRBJ2-7, with D possibly TRBD1 on 6 matching bases. The CDR3 covers 13 residues. Germline CDR1 and CDR2: SGHTA and FQGTGA. With 5 bases removed from V and 5 bases from J, the gap between germline ends came to 13 bases. Here the CDR3 reads CASSARGIHEQYF. CDR3 sequence (DNA): TGTGCCAGCAGCGCCAGGGGTATCCACGAGCAGTACTTC.

This clone showed up just once. The V gene is TRBV19, the J gene TRBJ2-1; D gene unclear. Trimming took off 1 base at V and 6 bases at J, with 4 bases between the two ends. Germline CDR1 and CDR2: LNHDA and SQIVND (reference sequence). The CDR3 consists of 12 residues. The CDR3 region is CASSIVVNEQFF. CDR3 bases: TGTGCCAGTAGTATAGTAGTCAATGAGCAGTTCTTC.

The rearrangement joins TRBV19 to TRBJ2-1, with 8 bases fitting TRBD1. This CDR3 region has 13 residues. V lost 6 bases and J lost 5; bases outside the gene matches: 3. Germline CDR1 reads LNHDA; CDR2 reads SQIVND (reference sequence). The CDR3, as DNA: TGTGCCAGTAGACTGACAGGGGACAATGAGCAGTTCTTC. This sequence encodes CASRLTGDNEQFF.

The V call is TRBV2, the J call TRBJ2-7; D is unresolved. V was pared by 7 bases and J by 1 base, with 11 bases between. CDR3 length: 13 amino acids. CDR1 is SNHLY, CDR2 FYNNEI, per germline. DNA for the CDR3: TGTGCCAGCACACCAGCACGTTCCTACGAGCAGTACTTC. Amino acid sequence: CASTPARSYEQYF.

CDR3 region: CASSLTATSTDTQYF. CDR3 in DNA: TGCGCCAGCAGCTTGACAGCTACTAGCACAGATACGCAGTATTTT. The genes are TRBV5-1 and TRBJ2-3; D is unresolved. CDR3 length: 15 residues. Per the germline V gene, CDR1 is SGHRS and CDR2 is YFSETQ. V was pared by 1 base and J by 0 bases, with 9 bases between.

V is TRBV28 and J is TRBJ1-3, with TRBD1 identical over 9 bases. The CDR3 is 15 residues long. Germline V gives CDR1 MDHEN, CDR2 SYDVKM. V was pared by 7 bases and J by 8 bases, with 12 bases of the junction left unmatched. The CDR3, as DNA: TGTGCCAGCACCTTGGGGGGGACAGGGTTAGACACCATATATTTT. Amino acid sequence: CASTLGGTGLDTIYF.